This record concerns one TCR beta chain sequence. These data originate in a study of blood T cell repertoires in COVID-19. V lost 3 bases, J lost 6 bases, and 20 bases lay in between. CDR3 length: 16 amino acids. Germline CDR1 LNHDA, CDR2 SQIVND (reference sequence). In the authors' workflow: Amplified reference gene primers provided the basis for estimating nucleated cell counts. The assay was immunoSEQ multiplex PCR, and TCRdb's table has in-frame clones only and misses some. From that table come the V and J calls and clone size; the DNA was used to work out D and trimming. The sample carries under 200,000 clones, less than 90% recorded once.

The clonotype was recovered from a man between 18 and 29 years old with active or convalescent COVID-19. Specimen: peripheral blood. V is TRBV19 and J is TRBJ1-2; tentative D call: TRBD1 (5 bases). The CDR3 DNA sequence: TGTGCCAGTAGTATGAACGGGAGGGGAGGCCTGGATGGCTACACCTTC. Protein: CASSMNGRGGLDGYTF. Full variable domain (remainder filled in from reference TRBV19 and TRBJ1-2): DGGITQSPKYLFRKEGQNVTLSCEQNLNHDAMYWYRQDPGQGLRLIYYSQIVNDFQKGDIAEGYSVSREKKESFPLTVTSAQKNPTAFYLCASSMNGRGGLDGYTFGSGTRLTVV.